These 19 T cell receptor beta chains share one sample of origin, sequenced in a study of regulatory dendritic cells for organ transplantation. Their antigens remain unidentified. The protocol was immunoSEQ multiplex PCR, while the TCRdb copy is restricted to in-frame clones and leaves out a portion. The data contain 12,000 or so clones, about 80% of them singletons. Sorted T cells were CFSE-labeled and cultured five to six days with allogeneic regulatory or mature dendritic cells at 1:10. Source material: naive CD4+ T cells from blood cultured with regulatory dendritic cells. Sample subset: CD45RA+ naive T cells. The receptors shown here come from a human donor in good health.

This chain joins TRBV25-1 and TRBJ2-3; 8 nucleotides line up with TRBD2. CDR1 is MGHDK, CDR2 SYGVNS, per germline. The V gene end was trimmed by 5 bases and the J gene end by 4 bases; junction bases not matched to a gene: 11. The CDR3 totals 16 residues. CDR3 protein: CASSYTGGAAADTQYF. The CDR3 DNA reads as TGTGCCAGCAGTTATACCGGGGGGGCCGCCGCAGATACGCAGTATTTT.

The chain uses TRBV14 and TRBJ1-1; D is ambiguous. Germline-derived CDR1 and CDR2 are SGHDN and FVKESK. Between the trimmed V and J ends, which lost 7 bases and 3 bases, there was a span of 21 bases. The CDR3 has 16 amino acids. DNA of the CDR3: TGTGCCAGCAACCCGGGGTTGAGGGTCGGTGACACTGAAGCTTTCTTT. Translated: CASNPGLRVGDTEAFF.

The chain is built from TRBV4-2 and TRBJ1-2; the D gene is possibly TRBD1 (6 bases). Trimming left V 0 bases short and J 1 base short, with 9 bases between. Germline V gene sequence: CDR1 LGHNA, CDR2 YNFKEQ. This CDR3 has 15 amino acids. The CDR3 nucleotides read TGTGCCAGCAGCCAAGATCGGGACAATAACTATGGCTACACCTTC. This sequence encodes CASSQDRDNNYGYTF.

The chain couples TRBV7-6 to TRBJ2-1; TRBD1 matches at 7 bases. This CDR3 is built from 16 residues. Trimming at V came to 5 bases and at J to 7 bases, leaving 14 bases not matched to a gene. Germline lookup yields CDR1 SGHVS and CDR2 FNYEAQ. The CDR3 DNA reads TGTGCCAGCAGCCCCCGGTATAGGGGGCGACGGAATGAGCAGTTCTTC. It specifies CASSPRYRGRRNEQFF.

V usage is TRBV27 and J usage is TRBJ1-5, with 10 bases fitting TRBD1. The J segment lost 7 bases and the V segment lost 6 bases, leaving 3 bases of the junction unmatched. The length of the CDR3 is 13 residues. The germline CDR1 and CDR2 sequences are MNHEY and SMNVEV (reference sequence). CDR3 DNA sequence: TGTGCCAGCAGCTGGGACAGGGGACAGCCCCAGCATTTT. Its protein product is CASSWDRGQPQHF.

The chain carries TRBV9 and TRBJ2-1, with 11 nucleotides matching TRBD2. Germline loops: CDR1 SGDLS, CDR2 YYNGEE. The junction had 13 bases not matched to a gene; V was cut back by 2 bases and J by 6 bases. CDR3 size: 18 residues. CDR3 protein: CASSVSVAGGPLANEQFF. The DNA of the CDR3 is TGTGCCAGCAGCGTGTCAGTAGCGGGGGGGCCTCTTGCCAATGAGCAGTTCTTC.

The gene calls are TRBV7-2 and TRBJ2-3, with 7 bases aligning to TRBD2. Trimming at V came to 2 bases and at J to 2 bases, leaving 4 bases not matched to a gene. The germline V gene encodes CDR1 SGHTA and CDR2 FQGNSA. The CDR3 is 15 amino acids. CDR3 amino acids: CASSLLGLLTDTQYF. CDR3 sequence (DNA): TGTGCCAGCAGCTTATTGGGACTACTCACAGATACGCAGTATTTT.

This clone was seen a handful of times. This chain joins TRBV11-1 and TRBJ1-2, with D possibly TRBD1 on 6 matching bases. V lost 5 bases, J lost 7 bases, and 20 bases lay in between. The CDR3 totals 15 residues. Germline V CDR1 and CDR2: SGHAT, FQDESV (reference sequence). CDR3: CASSPGGGGRAGYTF. DNA for the CDR3: TGTGCCAGCAGCCCCGGGGGCGGGGGCAGAGCTGGCTACACCTTC.

The rearrangement uses TRBV18 and TRBJ1-6; maybe TRBD1 (6 bases). CDR3 length equals 14 residues. Trimming pared 0 bases from V and 10 bases from J, leaving 10 bases between. Germline CDR1 KGHSH, CDR2 LQKENI. CDR3 region: CASSPPGAASPLHF. For the CDR3, the DNA is TGTGCCAGCTCACCACCGGGGGCGGCCTCACCCCTCCACTTT.

The chain recombines TRBV5-6 with TRBJ2-3; a possible D gene is TRBD1 (7 bases). V was shortened by 2 bases and J by 2 bases, with 15 bases between the two germline ends. This CDR3 has 16 amino acids. The V gene's germline CDR1 is SGHDT and CDR2 YYEEEE. The CDR3 DNA follows: TGTGCCAGCAGCTTAGGGGGGACAGAGCACACAGATACGCAGTATTTT. Residues: CASSLGGTEHTDTQYF.

This clone was seen just once. The chain has TRBV5-4 and TRBJ1-2; TRBD1 matches at 7 bases. J lost 4 bases, V lost 0 bases, and 3 bases had no gene match. Germline assignment: CDR1 SGHNT and CDR2 YYREEE (reference sequence). This CDR3 spans 14 amino acids. The DNA for the CDR3 is TGTGCCAGCAGCTTGGGGGGACAGTCCTATGGCTACACCTTC. It translates to CASSLGGQSYGYTF.

The chain combines TRBV6-6 with TRBJ1-4, with 7 bases matching TRBD1. V gave up 5 bases and J gave up 8 bases; unmatched junction bases: 8. The CDR3 totals 14 residues. Germline CDR1 and CDR2: MNHNY and SVGAGI (reference sequence). DNA for the CDR3: TGTGCCAGCAGTGACAGGGCTTTTGAGGAAAAACTGTTTTTT. This translates into CASSDRAFEEKLFF.

The rearrangement links TRBV18 to TRBJ1-4; perhaps TRBD1 as D (6 bases). Between the trimmed V and J ends, which lost 2 bases and 0 bases, there was a span of 7 bases. The CDR3 is 15 residues long. CDR1 is KGHSH and CDR2 is LQKENI in the germline V gene. The CDR3 DNA follows: TGTGCCAGCTCACCAAGGGGGTCAACTAATGAAAAACTGTTTTTT. Its protein is CASSPRGSTNEKLFF.

The chain links TRBV5-1 to TRBJ2-3; 7 positions match TRBD2. CDR3 size: 17 residues. J gave up 4 bases and V 1 base, and 12 bases lay outside the gene matches. Per germline, CDR1 SGHRS and CDR2 YFSETQ. The DNA for the CDR3 is TGCGCCAGCAGCTTGACCGGGACTAACCTGGGCGCAGATACGCAGTATTTT. It translates to CASSLTGTNLGADTQYF.

The chain recombines TRBV5-6 with TRBJ1-2; D is ambiguous. This CDR3 is 15 amino acids long. Germline CDR1 and CDR2: SGHDT and YYEEEE. V dropped 6 bases and J dropped 8 bases, with 23 bases sitting between them. CDR3 protein: CASIPWGGGTVGYTF. The CDR3 coding sequence is TGTGCCAGCATCCCATGGGGAGGCGGCACGGTCGGCTACACCTTC.

As regards this clone: One end of the junction does not line up with germline, which may come from a read error. The chain uses TRBV7-7 and TRBJ2-2; 7 nucleotides match TRBD1. CDR1 and CDR2 from the germline V gene are SSHAT and FNYEAQ (reference sequence). This CDR3 is 16 amino acids long. CDR3 sequence: CASSLVTAGGTGELFF. The CDR3 DNA sequence: TGTGCTAGCAGCTTAGTTACGGCAGGGGGAACCGGGGAGCTGTTTTTT. The full variable domain, with the rest looked up from reference TRBV7-7 and TRBJ2-2, is GAGVSQSPRYKVTKRGQDVTLRCDPISSHATLYWYQQALGQGPEFLTYFNYEAQPDKSGLPSDRFSAERPEGSISTLTIQRTEQRDSAMYRCASSLVTAGGTGELFFGEGSRLTVL.

The rearrangement links TRBV29-1 to TRBJ2-7, with 7 bases fitting TRBD1. The CDR3 loop spans 12 amino acids. In germline, CDR1 is SQVTM, CDR2 ANQGSEA. With V trimmed by 7 bases and J by 3 bases, 6 bases remained unmatched. The CDR3 is CSAQTGNYEQYF. The CDR3 DNA is TGCAGCGCCCAGACAGGGAACTACGAGCAGTACTTC.

CDR3 in amino acids: CASMVGGESGANVLTF. The CDR3 DNA reads TGTGCCAGTATGGTAGGGGGTGAATCTGGGGCCAACGTCCTGACTTTC. The V call is TRBV19, the J call TRBJ2-6, with a tentative D call TRBD1 (6 bases). CDR3 length: 16 residues. Germline V gene sequence: CDR1 LNHDA, CDR2 SQIVND (reference sequence). V lost 7 bases, J lost 1 base, and 14 bases lay in between. Full variable domain (rest looked up from reference TRBV19 and TRBJ2-6): DGGITQSPKYLFRKEGQNVTLSCEQNLNHDAMYWYRQDPGQGLRLIYYSQIVNDFQKGDIAEGYSVSREKKESFPLTVTSAQKNPTAFYLCASMVGGESGANVLTFGAGSRLTVL.

CDR3 amino acids: CASSQVSGTGVLDTQYF. CDR3 in DNA: TGTGCCAGCAGCCAAGTTTCCGGGACAGGGGTATTGGATACGCAGTATTTT. This chain connects TRBV14 to TRBJ2-3; 10 bases match TRBD1. The CDR3 is made up of 17 amino acids. Germline V lookup: CDR1 SGHDN, CDR2 FVKESK. J was trimmed by 6 bases and V by 1 base; bases with no gene match: 10.